This T cell receptor beta chain was recorded in a study of cytomegalovirus exposure and HLA in healthy donors. General study results and limits: In a later analysis, parvovirus B19, influenza, CMV and Epstein-Barr virus appeared linked to several top co-occurrence clusters. With high specificity and sensitivity, the classifier reportedly diagnosed cytomegalovirus status. Among CMV-associated TCR beta chains, most appeared HLA-restricted in a later analysis. Associated with cytomegalovirus, according to the listing, were 170 or so TCR beta chains.

The CDR3 is 16 residues long. Trimming shortened V by 4 bases and J by 5 bases, and 21 bases separated the two germline ends. Germline CDR1 and CDR2: SGHRS and YFSETQ. In regard to this clone: Antigen unknown.

13 Jbeta primers and 60 Vbeta primers were used for the PCR. Using immunoSEQ multiplex PCR, the repertoire was profiled, and TCRdb retains in-frame clones only, with some absent. This table has 80,000 to 95,000 clones, around nine tenths appearing once. The chain uses TRBV5-1 and TRBJ2-5; perhaps TRBD2 as D (5 bases). Sequenced sample: PBMCs. This receptor was taken from a man aged 30 to 45 in good health and CMV-seropositive. The CDR3: CASSDRPMAGRETQYF. The CDR3 region has the DNA TGCGCCAGCAGCGATCGTCCCATGGCGGGCAGGGAGACCCAGTACTTC.